This entry describes one T cell receptor (beta chain). Its antigen is not known. These data belong to a study of beta chain features in type 1 diabetes. Expressed TCRB transcripts were sequenced because the isolated RNA had all been reverse transcribed beforehand. The data were produced by immunoSEQ multiplex PCR, yet TCRdb's version contains in-frame clones alone and is incomplete. The data hold 680,000 or so clones, with about an eighth observed a single time. Study results and caveats: The study found moderately but significantly shorter TCRB CDR3s in all four CD4+ subsets of Type 1 diabetes patients.

This CDR3 has 15 residues. CDR1 MGHRA and CDR2 YSYEKL come from the germline V gene. V shed 3 bases and J shed 4 bases, with 15 bases lying between them. Sequenced material: naive CD4+ T cells from blood. This receptor was taken from a man younger than 35 with type 1 diabetes. The V gene is TRBV4-1, the J gene TRBJ1-2, with D hard to call. The CDR3 sequence is CASSQPRTGIYGYTF. The CDR3 DNA sequence: TGCGCCAGCAGCCAGCCCCGGACCGGGATCTATGGCTACACCTTC.